This TCR beta chain was found in a study of T cells after yellow fever vaccination. Germline CDR1 reads SGHTA; CDR2 reads FQGNSA. CDR3 length: 13 residues. The V and J ends lost 11 bases and 5 bases, in that order; junction bases with no gene match: 9. This clonotype was picked up a small number of times. For TCR, cDNA came from 5'RACE template switching, which added a universal primer site and UMIs. TCRdb independently ran MiXCR on the 5' RACE reads; one entry per CDR3 protein. The sample has 280,000 or so distinct CDR3 sequences; 8.5% to 10% are singletons. The specimen was CD4+ T cells sorted from PBMCs, collected 5 days after the yellow fever booster vaccination. The source is a man aged 18 to 30 who received the YFV17D yellow fever vaccine. V gene TRBV7-2 combines with J gene TRBJ2-1, with 7 bases lining up with TRBD1. The CDR3 DNA follows: TGTGCCTCCGGAGGACAGGTAAACAATGAGCAGTTCTTC. This sequence encodes CASGGQVNNEQFF.